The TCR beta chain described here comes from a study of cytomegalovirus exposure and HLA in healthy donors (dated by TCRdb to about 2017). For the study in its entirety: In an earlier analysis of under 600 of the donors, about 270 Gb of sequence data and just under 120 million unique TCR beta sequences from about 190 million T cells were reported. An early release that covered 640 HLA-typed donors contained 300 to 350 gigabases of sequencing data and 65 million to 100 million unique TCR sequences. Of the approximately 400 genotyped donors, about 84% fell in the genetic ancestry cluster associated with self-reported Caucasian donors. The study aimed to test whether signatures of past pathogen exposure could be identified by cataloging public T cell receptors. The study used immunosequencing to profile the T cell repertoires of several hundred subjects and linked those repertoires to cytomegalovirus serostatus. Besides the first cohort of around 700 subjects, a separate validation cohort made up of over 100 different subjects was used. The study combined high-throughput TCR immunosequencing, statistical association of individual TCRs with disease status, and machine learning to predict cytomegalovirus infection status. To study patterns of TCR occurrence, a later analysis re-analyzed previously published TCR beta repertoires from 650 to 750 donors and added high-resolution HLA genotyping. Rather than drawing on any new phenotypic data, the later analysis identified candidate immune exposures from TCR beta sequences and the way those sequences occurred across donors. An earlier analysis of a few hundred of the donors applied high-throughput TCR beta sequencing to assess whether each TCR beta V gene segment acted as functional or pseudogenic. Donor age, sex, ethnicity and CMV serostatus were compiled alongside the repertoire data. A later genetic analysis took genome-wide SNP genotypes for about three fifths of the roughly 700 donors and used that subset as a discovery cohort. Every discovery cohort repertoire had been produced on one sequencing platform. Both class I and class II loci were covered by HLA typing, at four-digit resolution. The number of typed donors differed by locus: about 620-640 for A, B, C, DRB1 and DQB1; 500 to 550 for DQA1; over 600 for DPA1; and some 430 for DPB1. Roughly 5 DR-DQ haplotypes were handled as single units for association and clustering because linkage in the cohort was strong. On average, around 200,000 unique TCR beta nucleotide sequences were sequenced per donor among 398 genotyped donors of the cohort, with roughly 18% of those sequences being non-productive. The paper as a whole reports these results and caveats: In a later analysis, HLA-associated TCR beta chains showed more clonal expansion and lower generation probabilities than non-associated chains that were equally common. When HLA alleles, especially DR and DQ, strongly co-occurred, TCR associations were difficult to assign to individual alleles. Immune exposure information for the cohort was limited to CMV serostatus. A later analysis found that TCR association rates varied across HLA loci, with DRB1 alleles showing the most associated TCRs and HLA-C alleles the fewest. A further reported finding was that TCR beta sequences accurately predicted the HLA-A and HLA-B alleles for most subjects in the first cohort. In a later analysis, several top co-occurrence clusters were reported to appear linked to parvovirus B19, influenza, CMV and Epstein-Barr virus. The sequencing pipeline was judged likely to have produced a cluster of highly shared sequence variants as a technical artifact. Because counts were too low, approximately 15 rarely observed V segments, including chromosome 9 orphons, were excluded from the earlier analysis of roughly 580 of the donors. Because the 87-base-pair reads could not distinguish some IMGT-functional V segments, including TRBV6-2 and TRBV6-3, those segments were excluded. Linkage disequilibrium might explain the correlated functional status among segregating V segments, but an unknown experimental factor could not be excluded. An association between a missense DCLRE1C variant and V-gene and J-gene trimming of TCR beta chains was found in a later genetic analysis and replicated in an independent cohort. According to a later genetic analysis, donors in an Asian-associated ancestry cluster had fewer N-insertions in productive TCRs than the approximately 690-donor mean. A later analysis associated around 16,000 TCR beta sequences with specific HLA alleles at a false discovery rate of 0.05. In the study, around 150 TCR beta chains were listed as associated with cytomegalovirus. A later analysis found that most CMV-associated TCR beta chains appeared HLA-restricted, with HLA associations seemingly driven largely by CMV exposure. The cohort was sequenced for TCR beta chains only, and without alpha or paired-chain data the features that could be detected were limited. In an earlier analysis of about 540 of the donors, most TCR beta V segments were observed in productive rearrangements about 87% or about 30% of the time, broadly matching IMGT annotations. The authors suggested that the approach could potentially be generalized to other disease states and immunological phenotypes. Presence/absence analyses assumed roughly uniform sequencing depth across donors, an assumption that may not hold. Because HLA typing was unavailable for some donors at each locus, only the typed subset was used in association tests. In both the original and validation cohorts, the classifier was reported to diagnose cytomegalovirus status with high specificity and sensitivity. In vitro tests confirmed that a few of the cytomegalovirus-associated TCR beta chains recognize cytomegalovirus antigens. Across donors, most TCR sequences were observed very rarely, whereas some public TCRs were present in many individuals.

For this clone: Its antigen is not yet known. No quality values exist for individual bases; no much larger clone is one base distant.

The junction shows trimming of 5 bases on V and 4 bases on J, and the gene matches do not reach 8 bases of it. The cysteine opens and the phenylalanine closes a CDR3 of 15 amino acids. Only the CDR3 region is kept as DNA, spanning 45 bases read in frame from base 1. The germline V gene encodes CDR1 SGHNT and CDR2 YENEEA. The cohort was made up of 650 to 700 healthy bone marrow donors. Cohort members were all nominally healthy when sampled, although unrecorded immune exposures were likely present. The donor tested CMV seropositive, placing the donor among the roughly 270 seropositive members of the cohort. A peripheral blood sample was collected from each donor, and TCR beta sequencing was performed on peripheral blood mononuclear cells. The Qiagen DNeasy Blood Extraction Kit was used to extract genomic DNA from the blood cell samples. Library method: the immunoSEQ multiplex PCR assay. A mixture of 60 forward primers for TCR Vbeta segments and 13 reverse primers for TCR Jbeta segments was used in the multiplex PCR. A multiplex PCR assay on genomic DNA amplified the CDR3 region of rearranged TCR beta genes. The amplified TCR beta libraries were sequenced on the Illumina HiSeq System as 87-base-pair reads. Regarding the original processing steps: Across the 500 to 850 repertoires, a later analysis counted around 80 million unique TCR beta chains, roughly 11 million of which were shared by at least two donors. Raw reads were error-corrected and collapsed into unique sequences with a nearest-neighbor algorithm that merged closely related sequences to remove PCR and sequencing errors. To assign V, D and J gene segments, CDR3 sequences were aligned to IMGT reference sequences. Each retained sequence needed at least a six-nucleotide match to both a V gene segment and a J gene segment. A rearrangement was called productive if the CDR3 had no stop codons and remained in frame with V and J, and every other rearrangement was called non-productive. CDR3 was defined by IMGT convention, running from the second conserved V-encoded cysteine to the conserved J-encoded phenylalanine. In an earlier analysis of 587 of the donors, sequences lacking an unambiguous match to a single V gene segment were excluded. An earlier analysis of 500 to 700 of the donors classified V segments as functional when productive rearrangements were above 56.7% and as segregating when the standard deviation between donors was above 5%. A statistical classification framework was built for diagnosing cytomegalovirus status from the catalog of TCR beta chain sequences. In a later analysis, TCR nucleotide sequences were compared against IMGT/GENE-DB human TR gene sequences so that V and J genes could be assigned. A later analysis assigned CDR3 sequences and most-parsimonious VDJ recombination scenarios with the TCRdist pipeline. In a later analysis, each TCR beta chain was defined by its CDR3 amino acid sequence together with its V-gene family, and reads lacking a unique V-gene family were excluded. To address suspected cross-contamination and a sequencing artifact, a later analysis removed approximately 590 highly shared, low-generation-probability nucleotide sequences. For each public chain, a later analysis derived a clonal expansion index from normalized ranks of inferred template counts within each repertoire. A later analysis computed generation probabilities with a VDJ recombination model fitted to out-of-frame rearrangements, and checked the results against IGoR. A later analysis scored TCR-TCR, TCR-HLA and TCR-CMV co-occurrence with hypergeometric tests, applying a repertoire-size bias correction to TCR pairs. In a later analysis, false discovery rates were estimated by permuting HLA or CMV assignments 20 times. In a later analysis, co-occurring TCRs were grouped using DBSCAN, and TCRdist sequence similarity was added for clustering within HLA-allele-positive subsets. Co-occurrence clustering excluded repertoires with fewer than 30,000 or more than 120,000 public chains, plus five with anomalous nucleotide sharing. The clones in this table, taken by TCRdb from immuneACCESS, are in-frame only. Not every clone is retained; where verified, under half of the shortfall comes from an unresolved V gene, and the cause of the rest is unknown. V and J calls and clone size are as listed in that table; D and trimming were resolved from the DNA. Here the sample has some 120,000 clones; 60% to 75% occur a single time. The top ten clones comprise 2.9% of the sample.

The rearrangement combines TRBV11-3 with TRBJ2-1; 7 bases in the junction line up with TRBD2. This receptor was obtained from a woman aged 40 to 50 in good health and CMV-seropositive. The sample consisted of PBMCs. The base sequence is TGTGCCAGCAGCCCCGGGACTACCCGATACAATGAGCAGTTCTTC. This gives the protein CASSPGTTRYNEQFF.